Shown below are 12 T cell receptor beta chains from a single sample sequenced in a study of blood T cell repertoires in COVID-19. Using immunoSEQ multiplex PCR, the repertoire was profiled, and TCRdb retains in-frame clones only, with some absent. In the table there are about 350,000 clones, around 87% of which are singletons. The sequencing input was PBMCs or T cells enriched from blood (not recorded which). The receptors were sampled from a woman aged 30 to 39 who had recovered from COVID-19.

Written as DNA, the CDR3 is TGTGCCAGCAGCTTAGGGACAGGTGTATATGGCTACACCTTC. It is translated as CASSLGTGVYGYTF. The chain carries TRBV7-9 and TRBJ1-2, with 7 nucleotides matching TRBD1. From germline, CDR1 is SEHNR and CDR2 FQNEAQ (reference sequence). V lost 1 base, J lost 5 bases, and 4 bases stayed unmatched. The CDR3 has 14 residues.

V gene TRBV7-9 combines with J gene TRBJ1-2; TRBD1 matches at 10 bases. Losses at the gene ends were 5 bases for V and 6 bases for J; bases not matched to a gene: 12. The CDR3 runs 16 residues. Germline CDR1 SEHNR, CDR2 FQNEAQ (reference sequence). The CDR3 loop reads CASSPAVRDRGHGYTF. The CDR3 DNA reads as TGTGCCAGCAGCCCCGCCGTCCGGGACAGGGGCCATGGCTACACCTTC.

The gene calls are TRBV19 and TRBJ2-7; D is perhaps TRBD1 (6 bases). The CDR3 extends over 15 amino acids. Germline values: CDR1 LNHDA, CDR2 SQIVND (reference sequence). Trimming pared 3 bases from V and 3 bases from J, leaving 15 bases between. The DNA of the CDR3 is TGTGCCAGTAGTATTCGCCACCGGGACATCTACGAGCAGTACTTC. This encodes CASSIRHRDIYEQYF.

The gene calls are TRBV7-2 and TRBJ2-7; D unresolved. The CDR3 loop spans 14 amino acids. Germline CDR1 reads SGHTA; CDR2 reads FQGNSA. Trimming removed 1 base from V and 0 bases from J, with 7 bases in between. The CDR3 here is CASSLEYNSYEQYF. CDR3 DNA: TGTGCCAGCAGCTTAGAATACAACTCCTACGAGCAGTACTTC.

This clone was picked up one time. The rearrangement uses TRBV13 and TRBJ2-1, with 15 bases lining up with TRBD2. V lost 5 bases and J lost 1; bases outside the gene matches: 9. Germline V gene sequence: CDR1 PRHDT, CDR2 FYEKMQ (reference sequence). The CDR3 sequence is 19 residues long. CDR3 in DNA: TGTGCCAGCAGCCGAATAGGACTAGCGGGGGGGCTTTCCTACAATGAGCAGTTCTTC. Its protein is CASSRIGLAGGLSYNEQFF.

The rearrangement joins TRBV10-3 to TRBJ2-7; D unresolved. V was pared by 2 bases and J by 5 bases, with 16 bases between. Germline V gives CDR1 ENHRY, CDR2 SYGVKD. The CDR3 is made up of 15 amino acids. CDR3 loop: CAISEPGRVPHEQYF. CDR3 DNA: TGTGCCATCAGTGAGCCCGGTCGGGTACCCCACGAGCAGTACTTC.

CDR3 sequence: CASSPADLMEATIYF. CDR3 nucleotide sequence: TGTGCCAGCAGTCCCGCGGACCTCATGGAGGCCACCATATATTTT. The V call is TRBV28, the J call TRBJ1-3; no firm D call. The V and J ends lost 5 bases and 9 bases respectively, with 20 bases between them. The length of the CDR3 is 15 residues. The germline gives CDR1 MDHEN, CDR2 SYDVKM.

This clone was seen a handful of times. The rearrangement uses TRBV19 and TRBJ1-2, with 8 nucleotides matching TRBD1. From germline, CDR1 is LNHDA and CDR2 SQIVND (reference sequence). The J segment lost 2 bases and the V segment lost 5 bases, leaving 10 bases of the junction unmatched. The CDR3 spans 16 residues. For the CDR3, the DNA is TGTGCCAGTAGTTTAAACCCTGGGACAGGCAACTATGGCTACACCTTC. This sequence encodes CASSLNPGTGNYGYTF. Combining the CDR3 with reference TRBV19 and TRBJ1-2 gives the whole variable domain DGGITQSPKYLFRKEGQNVTLSCEQNLNHDAMYWYRQDPGQGLRLIYYSQIVNDFQKGDIAEGYSVSREKKESFPLTVTSAQKNPTAFYLCASSLNPGTGNYGYTFGSGTRLTVV.

The gene calls are TRBV6-5 and TRBJ1-3; TRBD1 might be the D (5 bases). The germline V gene encodes CDR1 MNHEY and CDR2 SVGAGI. Trimming took 5 bases from V and 4 from J, leaving 12 bases between them. This CDR3 has 14 amino acids. The DNA of the CDR3 is TGTGCCAGCAGTCTTCAGGGTCCAGGAAACACCATATATTTT. This encodes CASSLQGPGNTIYF.

The chain carries TRBV19 and TRBJ1-1; the match to TRBD1 covers 8 bases. Trimming removed 5 bases from V and 1 base from J; junction bases left unmatched: 3. Looked up from germline, CDR1 is LNHDA and CDR2 is SQIVND (reference sequence). The CDR3 is 14 residues long. CDR3 region: CASSVGTGNTEAFF. CDR3 nucleotide sequence: TGTGCCAGTAGTGTGGGGACAGGGAACACTGAAGCTTTCTTT.

The chain uses TRBV5-6 and TRBJ1-3; D ambiguous. Per germline, CDR1 SGHDT and CDR2 YYEEEE. V was trimmed by 0 bases and J by 0 bases, leaving 7 bases between them. CDR3 length: 15 residues. CDR3 DNA: TGTGCCAGCAGCTTGGGGCAGATCTCTGGAAACACCATATATTTT. Its protein is CASSLGQISGNTIYF.

The chain links TRBV12-5 to TRBJ1-2, with 9 bases identical to TRBD1. The CDR3 length is 16 residues. Germline CDR1 LGHNT, CDR2 FRNRAP. The junction had 9 bases not matched to a gene; V was cut back by 3 bases and J by 4 bases. The CDR3 DNA is TGTGCTAGTGGTTTATCCGGGACAGGGCTTTCCTATGGCTACACCTTC. Translation: CASGLSGTGLSYGYTF.